This T cell receptor (beta chain) appears in the sequencing data of a study of blood T cell repertoires in COVID-19. Assay used: immunoSEQ multiplex PCR; TCRdb lists only in-frame clones, some missing. The sample contains some 69,000 clones, approximately 79% of which appear only once. CDR1 LNHDA and CDR2 SQIVND come from the germline V gene (reference sequence). Trimming left V 3 bases short and J 0 bases short, with 20 bases between. This CDR3 contains 18 residues. V and J are TRBV19 and TRBJ1-1; D remains ambiguous. Specimen: peripheral blood. This sequence was found in a human donor in a cohort sampled during active COVID-19. CDR3 DNA: TGTGCCAGTAGTATTCCGGGTGGCGAGGGTCGTATGAACACTGAAGCTTTCTTT. Translation: CASSIPGGEGRMNTEAFF.